The clone carrying this T cell receptor beta chain has just one count. What it recognizes is unknown. The data are from a study of T cells after yellow fever vaccination. Overall study findings and caveats: CD4 and CD8 compartments shared a small share of clonotypes.

By 5'RACE template switching, TCR cDNA was produced, with a universal primer site and UMIs added in the process. TCRdb called the 5' RACE reads again in MiXCR, with one record for every CDR3 protein. Here the sample spans 500,000 to 650,000 distinct CDR3 sequences, around 16% being singletons. This CDR3 has 14 amino acids. CDR1 and CDR2 from the germline V gene are SGHTA and FQGTGA. The ends were cut back, 2 bases at V and 1 base at J, with 5 bases in the middle. The chain employs TRBV7-3 and TRBJ2-2, with D uncertain. The source material was PBMCs, sampled 5 days after the first yellow fever vaccination. The sequence came from a man aged 18 to 29 who received the YFV17D yellow fever vaccine. CDR3 sequence reads: CASSLQQNTGELFF. For the CDR3, the DNA is TGTGCCAGCAGCTTACAACAGAACACCGGGGAGCTGTTTTTT.